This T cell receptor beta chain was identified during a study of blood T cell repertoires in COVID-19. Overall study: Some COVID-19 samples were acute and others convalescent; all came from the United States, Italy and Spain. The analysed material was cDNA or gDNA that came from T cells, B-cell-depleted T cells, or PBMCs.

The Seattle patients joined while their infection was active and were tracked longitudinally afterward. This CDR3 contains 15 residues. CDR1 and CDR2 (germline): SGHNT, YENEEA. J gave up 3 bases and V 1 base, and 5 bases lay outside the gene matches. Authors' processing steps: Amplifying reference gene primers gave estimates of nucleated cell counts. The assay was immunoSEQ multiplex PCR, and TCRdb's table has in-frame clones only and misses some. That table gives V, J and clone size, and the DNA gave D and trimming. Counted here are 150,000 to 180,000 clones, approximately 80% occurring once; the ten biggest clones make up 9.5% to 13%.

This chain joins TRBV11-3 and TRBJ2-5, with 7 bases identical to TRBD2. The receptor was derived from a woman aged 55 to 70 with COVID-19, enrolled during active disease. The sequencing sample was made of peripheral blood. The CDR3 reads CASSLGGREEETQYF. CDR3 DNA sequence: TGTGCCAGCAGCTTAGGTGGTCGGGAGGAAGAGACCCAGTACTTC.